This TCR beta chain is from a study of blood T cell repertoires in COVID-19. Study context: Spain, Italy and the United States supplied samples that represented acute and convalescent COVID-19. T cells, B-cell-depleted T cells, or PBMCs supplied cDNA or gDNA.

Methods used by the authors: Scientists estimated how many nucleated cells there were by amplifying reference gene primers. The data were produced by immunoSEQ multiplex PCR, yet TCRdb's version contains in-frame clones alone and is incomplete. The V and J calls and clone size were taken over from that table, and D and trimming were inferred from the DNA. The data show some 200,000 clones, with more than 70% seen just once and roughly 6% held by the top ten. CDR3 length: 14 amino acids. Trimming cost V 2 bases and J 7 bases, with 12 bases left between them. The germline gives CDR1 MNHNY, CDR2 SVGAGI (reference sequence).

The sample taken for sequencing was peripheral blood. The receptor was isolated from a man in his forties with active or convalescent COVID-19. The rearrangement links TRBV6-6 to TRBJ2-1; tentative D call: TRBD2 (7 bases). This CDR3 reads CASSYPGGANEQFF. In DNA, the CDR3 is TGTGCCAGCAGTTACCCGGGGGGCGCAAATGAGCAGTTCTTC.